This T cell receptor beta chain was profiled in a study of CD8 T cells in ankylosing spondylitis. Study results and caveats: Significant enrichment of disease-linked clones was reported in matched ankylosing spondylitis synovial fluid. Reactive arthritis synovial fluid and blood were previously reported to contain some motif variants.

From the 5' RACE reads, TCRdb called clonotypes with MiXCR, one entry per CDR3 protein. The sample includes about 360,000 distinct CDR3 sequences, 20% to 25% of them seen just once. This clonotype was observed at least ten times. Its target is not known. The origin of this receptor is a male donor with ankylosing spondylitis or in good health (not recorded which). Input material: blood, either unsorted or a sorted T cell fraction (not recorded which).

The CDR3 spells CSLRTGETDTQYF. CDR3 coding DNA: TGCAGCCTAAGGACGGGGGAAACAGATACGCAGTATTTT. This chain joins TRBV29-1 and TRBJ2-3; D possibly corresponds to TRBD2 (6 bases). Germline loops: CDR1 SQVTM, CDR2 ANQGSEA. V lost 8 bases and J lost 3, with 15 bases in between. CDR3 length: 13 amino acids.